The 30 T cell receptor beta chains below were found in one sample sequenced in a study of OX40 agonist ivuxolimab in advanced cancers. Data came from immunoSEQ multiplex PCR; TCRdb stores just in-frame clones and leaves some out. The sample has about 5,600 clones, 65% to 70% seen once; the top ten hold 30% to 45%. The sequencing here drew on CD4+ or CD8+ T cells sorted from blood, taken in a trial of the OX40 agonist ivuxolimab. Source of these receptors: an adult with an advanced solid tumor such as melanoma, head and neck, liver or kidney cancer.

This rearrangement joins TRBV4-1 to TRBJ2-2; D assignment may be TRBD1 or TRBD2 (5 bases each). V lost 10 bases, J lost 9 bases, and 15 bases lay in between. The germline gives CDR1 MGHRA, CDR2 YSYEKL. The length of the CDR3 is 12 residues. CDR3 DNA sequence: TGCGCCACCAAGACCGGGGACCGGGAGCTGTTTTTT. Translating it yields CATKTGDRELFF.

This clone showed up just a few times. The gene calls are TRBV4-1 and TRBJ2-2; D tentatively fits TRBD1 or TRBD2 (6 bases each). There are 16 residues in the CDR3. From germline, CDR1 is MGHRA and CDR2 YSYEKL. The V gene lost 0 bases and the J gene lost 6 bases, with 14 bases spanning the gap. The CDR3 sequence: CASSQDLGASAGELFF. The CDR3, as DNA: TGCGCCAGCAGCCAAGATTTGGGGGCTAGCGCCGGGGAGCTGTTTTTT.

CDR3: CASSRGTGNEAFF. DNA for the CDR3: TGTGCCAGCAGCCGGGGGACGGGAAATGAAGCTTTCTTT. V gene TRBV6-6 combines with J gene TRBJ1-1, with D tentatively TRBD1 (5 bases). The germline gives CDR1 MNHNY, CDR2 SVGAGI (reference sequence). V lost 6 bases to trimming and J lost 7 bases, with 15 bases between them. This CDR3 has 13 amino acids.

A few counts support this clone. This chain joins TRBV2 and TRBJ1-5, with a tentative D call TRBD1 (5 bases). With 3 bases removed from V and 7 bases from J, the gap between germline ends came to 13 bases. This CDR3 is built from 14 residues. From germline, CDR1 is SNHLY and CDR2 FYNNEI. CDR3 residues: CASSEGLSGQPQHF. CDR3 coding DNA: TGTGCCAGCAGTGAGGGACTCTCTGGGCAGCCCCAGCATTTT.

This sequence joins TRBV6-1 and TRBJ2-7; 12 bases line up with TRBD2. The germline V gene encodes CDR1 MNHNS and CDR2 SASEGT. The CDR3 length is 15 residues. The trim removed 5 bases at V and 2 bases at J, leaving 4 bases unmatched. CDR3: CASSRGLAGTYEQYF. CDR3 nucleotides: TGTGCCAGCAGTAGAGGACTAGCGGGGACCTACGAGCAGTACTTC.

The chain is built from TRBV7-2 and TRBJ2-3, with 9 positions matching TRBD2. CDR1 and CDR2 (germline): SGHTA, FQGNSA. This CDR3 is 15 amino acids long. J was trimmed by 7 bases and V by 1 base; bases with no gene match: 6. The CDR3 sequence is CASSLVPSGEYTQYF. In DNA, the CDR3 is TGTGCCAGCAGCTTAGTGCCTAGCGGGGAATATACGCAGTATTTT.

This clone was seen only a few times. The rearrangement uses TRBV28 and TRBJ1-4; D is possibly TRBD1 (5 bases). The CDR3 covers 14 residues. Germline V lookup: CDR1 MDHEN, CDR2 SYDVKM. Deletions cut 4 bases from V and 7 bases from J, with 13 bases between. This chain's CDR3 is CASSSQGISEKLFF. The CDR3 DNA sequence: TGTGCCAGCAGTTCTCAGGGAATTAGTGAAAAACTGTTTTTT.

The chain combines TRBV19 with TRBJ2-4, with TRBD1 matching over 8 bases. The germline CDR1 and CDR2 sequences are LNHDA and SQIVND (reference sequence). Trimming took 4 bases from V and 0 from J; bases not matched to a gene: 2. The length of the CDR3 is 15 residues. CDR3 loop: CASSKQGEAKNIQYF. The CDR3, as DNA: TGTGCCAGTAGTAAACAGGGGGAAGCCAAAAACATTCAGTACTTC.

Only one count was recorded for this clone. The chain couples TRBV11-2 to TRBJ2-2; D gene ambiguous. This CDR3 spans 12 amino acids. Germline loops: CDR1 SGHAT, CDR2 FQNNGV. Trimming took off 1 base at V and 7 bases at J, with 4 bases between the two ends. The CDR3 is CASSLAFGELFF. The CDR3, as DNA: TGTGCCAGCAGCTTAGCTTTCGGGGAGCTGTTTTTT.

The rearrangement links TRBV28 to TRBJ1-4; 7 nucleotides line up with TRBD1. The CDR3 is 16 amino acids. Germline lookup yields CDR1 MDHEN and CDR2 SYDVKM. J was trimmed by 6 bases and V by 3 bases; bases with no gene match: 10. The chain's CDR3 is CASSLEIGGGDEKLFF. In nucleotides, the CDR3 is TGTGCCAGCAGTTTGGAGATAGGGGGCGGCGATGAAAAACTGTTTTTT.

The chain carries TRBV6-6 and TRBJ1-3, with 7 positions matching TRBD1. The junction had 8 bases not matched to a gene; V was cut back by 6 bases and J by 0 bases. Germline values: CDR1 MNHNY, CDR2 SVGAGI (reference sequence). The CDR3 has 16 amino acids. The CDR3 nucleotides read TGTGCCAGCAGGCCCGGGACAGACTTCTCTGGAAACACCATATATTTT. Protein: CASRPGTDFSGNTIYF.

V gene TRBV9 combines with J gene TRBJ2-7, with TRBD2 matching 7 bases. Germline-derived CDR1 and CDR2 are SGDLS and YYNGEE. V shed 2 bases, J shed 4 bases, and the junction held 12 bases outside the gene matches. The CDR3 runs to 16 residues. Here the CDR3 DNA reads TGTGCCAGCAGCGTCGACTCGGGAGGACTCCCATACGAGCAGTACTTC. This codes for CASSVDSGGLPYEQYF.

V usage is TRBV30 and J usage is TRBJ1-6; a weak D match, TRBD1 (5 bases). The CDR3 covers 16 residues. Germline V lookup: CDR1 GTSNPN, CDR2 SVGIG (reference sequence). Trimming cost V 2 bases and J 5 bases, with 16 bases left between them. In nucleotides, the CDR3 is TGTGCCTGGAGTCCATATTGGGGCCTCGATAATTCACCCCTCCACTTT. Its protein is CAWSPYWGLDNSPLHF.

There are a few counts of this clone. The CDR3: CASSSLITGELFF. DNA for the CDR3: TGTGCCAGCAGCTCCCTAATCACCGGGGAGCTGTTTTTT. This sequence joins TRBV13 and TRBJ2-2; D gene uncertain. CDR1 is PRHDT, CDR2 FYEKMQ, per germline (reference sequence). CDR3 length: 13 amino acids. With 4 bases removed from V and 4 bases from J, the gap between germline ends came to 7 bases.

In DNA form, the CDR3 reads TGTGCCAGCAGCCCCACTGGGACAGGGCTTTACGAGCAGTACTTC. Its translation is CASSPTGTGLYEQYF. The genes are TRBV28 and TRBJ2-7, with 9 nucleotides matching TRBD1. The CDR3 totals 15 residues. Germline values: CDR1 MDHEN, CDR2 SYDVKM. J was trimmed by 4 bases and V by 6 bases; bases with no gene match: 10.

The chain employs TRBV29-1 and TRBJ2-1; D is perhaps TRBD1 (6 bases). Deletions cut 6 bases from V and 14 bases from J, with 14 bases between. Germline CDR1 reads SQVTM; CDR2 reads ANQGSEA. This CDR3 comprises 10 residues. The CDR3 nucleotides are TGCAGCGTGCACACAGGGTCGAAGTTCTTC. This codes for CSVHTGSKFF.

In this sample, this clone turned up a few times. The chain links TRBV9 to TRBJ2-3; TRBD2 is a possible D gene (5 bases). The V gene lost 0 bases and the J gene lost 14 bases, with 16 bases spanning the gap. The CDR3 is made up of 13 amino acids. The germline gives CDR1 SGDLS, CDR2 YYNGEE. CDR3 nucleotides: TGTGCCAGCAGCGTAGAGTCTAGCCCAAGGCGGTATTTT. It yields the protein CASSVESSPRRYF.

The rearrangement links TRBV19 to TRBJ2-3, with 9 nucleotides matching TRBD2. The CDR3 has 16 residues. Germline V gene lookup returns CDR1 LNHDA and CDR2 SQIVND (reference sequence). Trimming took 5 bases from V and 3 from J; bases not matched to a gene: 9. The CDR3 sequence: CASSSLAGVQTDTQYF. CDR3 in DNA: TGTGCCAGTAGTTCTTTAGCGGGAGTACAGACAGATACGCAGTATTTT.

This chain connects TRBV29-1 to TRBJ1-2, with D hard to call. Looked up from germline, CDR1 is SQVTM and CDR2 is ANQGSEA. CDR3 length equals 12 residues. V lost 0 bases, J lost 4 bases, and 6 bases lay in between. The CDR3 sequence is CSVEDLSYGYTF. DNA for the CDR3: TGCAGCGTTGAAGATCTCAGCTATGGCTACACCTTC.

The rearrangement links TRBV13 to TRBJ2-3; D is unclear. Trimming removed 1 base from V and 11 bases from J, with 13 bases in between. In germline, CDR1 is PRHDT, CDR2 FYEKMQ (reference sequence). This CDR3 is built from 13 residues. CDR3 sequence reads: CASSLEETHEQYF. In DNA, the CDR3 is TGTGCCAGCAGCTTAGAGGAGACCCATGAGCAGTATTTT.

The chain is built from TRBV9 and TRBJ2-3; D is unresolved. This CDR3 is built from 14 residues. The germline gives CDR1 SGDLS, CDR2 YYNGEE. V was clipped by 4 bases and J by 0 bases, with 9 bases between them. CDR3 nucleotide sequence: TGTGCCAGCAGCTCTGGGGTCAGCACAGATACGCAGTATTTT. Translating it yields CASSSGVSTDTQYF.

The CDR3 DNA follows: TGTGCCAGCAGTGAAGGTACAGGGGCGTACACTGAAGCTTTCTTT. It is translated as CASSEGTGAYTEAFF. V gene TRBV6-1 combines with J gene TRBJ1-1, with 7 bases matching TRBD1. The CDR3 runs to 15 residues. V lost 1 base, J lost 3 bases, and 5 bases stayed unmatched. The germline V gene encodes CDR1 MNHNS and CDR2 SASEGT.

This CDR3 reads CASSPQYNEQFF. The CDR3 bases are TGTGCCAGCAGCCCTCAATACAATGAGCAGTTCTTC. V and J are TRBV7-9 and TRBJ2-1; unclear D gene. V was cut by 5 bases and J by 4 bases, with 6 bases left in between. This CDR3 contains 12 residues. CDR1 is SEHNR, CDR2 FQNEAQ, per germline (reference sequence).

The genes are TRBV29-1 and TRBJ1-1; D gene unclear. The V gene's germline CDR1 is SQVTM and CDR2 ANQGSEA. V was cut by 4 bases and J by 0 bases, with 6 bases left in between. This CDR3 has 12 residues. Here the CDR3 reads CSVVVVNTEAFF. The CDR3 DNA reads as TGCAGCGTTGTGGTTGTGAACACTGAAGCTTTCTTT.

The CDR3 DNA sequence: TGTGCCAGCACCTCGGGACTAGCGGGAGTCGAGCAGTACTTC. It encodes CASTSGLAGVEQYF. This sequence joins TRBV27 and TRBJ2-7, with 14 bases identical to TRBD2. Trimming took 7 bases from V and 6 from J; bases not matched to a gene: 5. CDR1 and CDR2 (germline): MNHEY, SMNVEV (reference sequence). The CDR3 has 14 amino acids.

The chain carries TRBV11-2 and TRBJ1-3; D gene uncertain. The length of the CDR3 is 16 residues. The germline V and J ends were trimmed by 4 bases and 2 bases, with 15 bases remaining between them. Germline V CDR1 and CDR2: SGHAT, FQNNGV. The CDR3 sequence: CASSSLRRGPGNTIYF. CDR3 nucleotide sequence: TGTGCCAGCAGCTCCCTGAGAAGAGGGCCTGGAAACACCATATATTTT.

The V call is TRBV27, the J call TRBJ2-1; 9 nucleotides align to TRBD1. Trimming at V came to 10 bases and at J to 2 bases, leaving 6 bases not matched to a gene. Germline V gene sequence: CDR1 MNHEY, CDR2 SMNVEV (reference sequence). This CDR3 has 14 amino acids. This CDR3 reads CATNRDRAYNEQFF. CDR3 sequence (DNA): TGTGCCACCAACCGGGACAGGGCCTACAATGAGCAGTTCTTC.

The CDR3 loop is CASSDRDSNEQFF. The CDR3 nucleotides are TGTGCCAGCAGTGACCGGGACAGCAATGAGCAGTTCTTC. The genes are TRBV6-4 and TRBJ2-1; TRBD1 aligns across 7 bases. This CDR3 has 13 amino acids. Germline values: CDR1 MRHNA, CDR2 SNTAGT. The J segment lost 6 bases and the V segment lost 2 bases, leaving 1 base of the junction unmatched.

This rearrangement joins TRBV7-8 to TRBJ2-1; 12 nucleotides align to TRBD2. CDR3 length equals 16 residues. V lost 4 bases and J lost 6; bases outside the gene matches: 7. Germline V gene sequence: CDR1 SGHVS, CDR2 FQNEAQ. The CDR3 nucleotides read TGTGCCAGCAGCTCCGGACTAGCGGGAATCGGCAATGAGCAGTTCTTC. It encodes CASSSGLAGIGNEQFF.

The V and J genes are TRBV7-8 and TRBJ2-5, with D maybe TRBD2 (5 bases). Germline V CDR1 and CDR2: SGHVS, FQNEAQ. The CDR3 is made up of 14 amino acids. V lost 4 bases and J lost 5, with 14 bases in between. This CDR3 reads CASSSSRVGETQYF. CDR3 in DNA: TGTGCCAGCAGCTCCTCGAGGGTTGGGGAGACCCAGTACTTC.